The T cell receptor beta chain under discussion was sequenced for a study of cytomegalovirus exposure and HLA in healthy donors. On the study more broadly: One earlier analysis, a look at roughly 180 million T cells, found almost 120 million unique TCR beta sequences.

Primers included in the PCR were 60 Vbeta and 13 Jbeta primers. The repertoire was sequenced with immunoSEQ multiplex PCR; TCRdb's copy has only in-frame clones and lacks some. The table records roughly 180,000 clones, roughly 83% of them present only once. This cohort consisted of healthy bone marrow donors. This CDR3 region has 17 residues. CDR1 is LNHDA, CDR2 SQIVND, per germline (reference sequence). V lost 1 base and J 8 bases, leaving 23 bases between the germline ends. V is TRBV19 and J is TRBJ1-2, with a tentative D call TRBD1 (6 bases). Sequencing was done on a sample of PBMCs. This receptor was obtained from a boy aged 5-17 years in good health and CMV-seronegative. Written as DNA, the CDR3 is TGTGCCAGTAGTATAGGGCCCCAAAGACAGGCGGCACGGGGCTACACCTTC. Encoded protein: CASSIGPQRQAARGYTF.